The 4 T cell receptor beta chains in this list originate from one sample, sequenced in a study of PD-1 blockade in classical Hodgkin lymphoma. Specified time point: cycle 4 day 1 (C4D1), after less than seven weeks of nivolumab. Every one of the patients relapsed after autologous stem cell transplantation (brentuximab vedotin exposure was variable). Sequencing used immunoSEQ multiplex PCR; TCRdb keeps in-frame clones, though not all of them. In the table there are about 90,000 clones, around nine tenths of which are singletons. Specimen: peripheral blood mononuclear cells (PBMCs), collected before the fourth cycle of nivolumab. These receptors were obtained from a human donor with classical Hodgkin lymphoma.

The genes are TRBV2 and TRBJ2-3; unclear D gene. This CDR3 is built from 15 residues. The V end was cut by 3 bases, the J end by 0 bases, with 10 bases between. Per the germline V gene, CDR1 is SNHLY and CDR2 is FYNNEI. The CDR3 DNA reads as TGTGCCAGCAGTGACCGCCGGGCTAGCACAGATACGCAGTATTTT. It yields the protein CASSDRRASTDTQYF.

The chain couples TRBV6-1 to TRBJ1-1; a possible D gene is TRBD1 (6 bases). V was shortened by 7 bases and J by 0 bases, with 9 bases between the two germline ends. CDR3 length: 13 amino acids. Germline CDR1 MNHNS, CDR2 SASEGT. In nucleotides, the CDR3 is TGTGCCAGCATCCGGACAGTGAACACTGAAGCTTTCTTT. This translates into CASIRTVNTEAFF.

The rearrangement uses TRBV4-1 and TRBJ2-7; 7 bases fit TRBD1. This CDR3 has 18 residues. V trimming: 0 bases; J trimming: 1 base; junction bases outside the gene matches: 12. Germline V gene lookup returns CDR1 MGHRA and CDR2 YSYEKL. The CDR3 coding sequence is TGCGCCAGCAGCCAAGACCCCTCTACAGGGGAATTTTCCTACGAGCAGTACTTC. Encoded protein: CASSQDPSTGEFSYEQYF.

The V gene is TRBV28, the J gene TRBJ2-7; D unresolved. Per germline, CDR1 MDHEN and CDR2 SYDVKM. This CDR3 comprises 14 residues. V was shortened by 8 bases and J by 3 bases, with 17 bases between the two germline ends. CDR3: CASGGRAPLYEQYF. Here the CDR3 DNA reads TGTGCCAGCGGCGGTCGAGCTCCTCTCTACGAGCAGTACTTC.